One sample yielded the 21 T cell receptor beta chains listed below, sequenced in a study of blood T cell repertoires in COVID-19 (dated by TCRdb to 2019 to 2021). Receptors were amplified or captured by the immunoSEQ multiplex PCR assay. Not all clones reach the TCRdb copy of this immuneACCESS table, which keeps in-frame sequences only. Checked studies attribute under half of the gap to unresolved V genes and leave the rest unexplained. Across this sample there are around 400,000 clones, with 85% to 90% seen only once. The top ten clones comprise about 1.7% of the sample. Sequenced material: PBMCs or T cells enriched from blood (not recorded which). The receptors were sampled from a woman aged 30 to 39 who had recovered from COVID-19.

This clone was observed once. V usage is TRBV28 and J usage is TRBJ2-7; TRBD1 agrees at 7 bases. The CDR3 runs 15 residues. CDR1 and CDR2 from the germline V gene are MDHEN and SYDVKM. The junction had 7 bases not matched to a gene; V was cut back by 5 bases and J by 0 bases. In DNA form, the CDR3 reads TGTGCCAGCAGTCCCCGACAGGGCCGCTCCTACGAGCAGTACTTC. It is translated as CASSPRQGRSYEQYF.

The chain employs TRBV5-1 and TRBJ2-5, with D possibly being TRBD1 (6 bases). From germline, CDR1 is SGHRS and CDR2 YFSETQ. This CDR3 region has 16 residues. The V end was cut by 0 bases, the J end by 2 bases, with 14 bases between. CDR3 nucleotide sequence: TGCGCCAGCAGCTTGGGACAGGTGAATGGGCAAGAGACCCAGTACTTC. Residues: CASSLGQVNGQETQYF.

The chain uses TRBV11-1 and TRBJ2-3; 9 bases agree with TRBD2. CDR3 length: 14 amino acids. Per the germline V gene, CDR1 is SGHAT and CDR2 is FQDESV (reference sequence). The junction had 0 bases not matched to a gene; V was cut back by 4 bases and J by 1 base. The CDR3 is CASSWTSGTDTQYF. The DNA of the CDR3 is TGTGCCAGCAGCTGGACTAGCGGCACAGATACGCAGTATTTT.

In its sample, this clone was seen once. This rearrangement joins TRBV7-2 to TRBJ2-7; D unresolved. Trimming shortened V by 1 base and J by 0 bases, and 7 bases separated the two germline ends. The CDR3 sequence is 14 residues long. From germline, CDR1 is SGHTA and CDR2 FQGNSA. The CDR3 region has the DNA TGTGCCAGCAGCTTAGGCCCCAGCTCCTACGAGCAGTACTTC. It is translated as CASSLGPSSYEQYF.

This rearrangement joins TRBV2 to TRBJ1-5, with 8 bases aligning to TRBD1. Germline CDR1 is SNHLY and CDR2 is FYNNEI. The junction had 5 bases not matched to a gene; V was cut back by 6 bases and J by 1 base. This CDR3 has 15 amino acids. CDR3 nucleotide sequence: TGTGCCAGCAGGGCCGGGACAGGAAGCAATCAGCCCCAGCATTTT. Protein sequence: CASRAGTGSNQPQHF. Combining the CDR3 with reference TRBV2 and TRBJ1-5 gives the whole variable domain EPEVTQTPSHQVTQMGQEVILRCVPISNHLYFYWYRQILGQKVEFLVSFYNNEISEKSEIFDDQFSVERPDGSNFTLKIRSTKLEDSAMYFCASRAGTGSNQPQHFGDGTRLSIL.

V gene TRBV30 combines with J gene TRBJ1-5, with 9 positions matching TRBD1. Germline V CDR1 and CDR2: GTSNPN, SVGIG (reference sequence). This CDR3 has 15 residues. V shed 2 bases and J 3 bases; nucleotides not matched to a gene: 5. CDR3 protein: CAWSQTGGVNQPQHF. The CDR3 DNA is TGTGCCTGGAGTCAGACAGGGGGGGTCAATCAGCCCCAGCATTTT.

The chain uses TRBV11-2 and TRBJ2-5; TRBD2 might be the D (5 bases). The CDR3 is 18 amino acids. Germline assignment: CDR1 SGHAT and CDR2 FQNNGV. V lost 5 bases and J 5 bases, leaving 27 bases between the germline ends. CDR3 sequence (DNA): TGTGCCAGCAGCCTACTCGCAGCGGTTACTACCCCCCGGGAGACCCAGTACTTC. This gives the protein CASSLLAAVTTPRETQYF. Using reference TRBV11-2 and TRBJ2-5 for the parts outside the CDR3, the full variable domain is EAGVAQSPRYKIIEKRQSVAFWCNPISGHATLYWYQQILGQGPKLLIQFQNNGVVDDSQLPKDRFSAERLKGVDSTLKIQPAKLEDSAVYLCASSLLAAVTTPRETQYFGPGTRLLVL.

The chain employs TRBV19 and TRBJ2-2; 7 nucleotides agree with TRBD1. The germline V gene encodes CDR1 LNHDA and CDR2 SQIVND (reference sequence). After removal of 1 base from V and 6 bases from J, the junction contained 5 bases not matched to a gene. This CDR3 is built from 15 residues. CDR3 sequence reads: CASSIGHRGSGELFF. The CDR3 region has the DNA TGTGCCAGTAGTATAGGTCACAGGGGTTCCGGGGAGCTGTTTTTT. Full variable domain (rest looked up from reference TRBV19 and TRBJ2-2): DGGITQSPKYLFRKEGQNVTLSCEQNLNHDAMYWYRQDPGQGLRLIYYSQIVNDFQKGDIAEGYSVSREKKESFPLTVTSAQKNPTAFYLCASSIGHRGSGELFFGEGSRLTVL.

This clone was found once. V gene TRBV7-2 combines with J gene TRBJ1-6; a possible D gene is TRBD1 (6 bases). The germline V gene has CDR1 SGHTA and CDR2 FQGNSA. This CDR3 is 18 amino acids long. Trimming took off 5 bases at V and 3 bases at J, with 20 bases between the two ends. The CDR3 DNA sequence: TGTGCCAGCAGCCCTCTATACAGGGATGAGGACTATAATTCACCCCTCCACTTT. It codes for CASSPLYRDEDYNSPLHF.

V is TRBV30 and J is TRBJ1-1, with D unresolved. The CDR3 covers 13 residues. V was clipped by 0 bases and J by 5 bases, with 10 bases between them. The germline CDR1 and CDR2 sequences are GTSNPN and SVGIG (reference sequence). CDR3 in DNA: TGTGCCTGGAGTGTAGGAGATGGGACTGAAGCTTTCTTT. This codes for CAWSVGDGTEAFF.

The chain is built from TRBV30 and TRBJ2-1, with D maybe TRBD1 (5 bases). Germline lookup yields CDR1 GTSNPN and CDR2 SVGIG (reference sequence). The CDR3 contains 18 residues. Trimming removed 2 bases from V and 0 bases from J, with 20 bases in between. CDR3 amino acids: CAWSFKPATGFSYNEQFF. For the CDR3, the DNA is TGTGCCTGGAGTTTCAAACCCGCTACAGGTTTCTCCTACAATGAGCAGTTCTTC.

The J gene is TRBJ1-2, the V gene TRBV5-1; possible D gene TRBD1, 6 bases. CDR1 is SGHRS, CDR2 YFSETQ, per germline. The CDR3 totals 15 residues. V lost 4 bases to trimming and J lost 4 bases, with 17 bases between them. DNA of the CDR3: TGCGCCAGCAGCCAGAGCAATGACAGGATCTATGGCTACACCTTC. Its translation: CASSQSNDRIYGYTF.

V gene TRBV6-5 combines with J gene TRBJ1-5; the D is unclear. V gave up 5 bases and J gave up 6 bases, with 14 bases separating them. This CDR3 region has 14 residues. Germline loops: CDR1 MNHEY, CDR2 SVGAGI. As DNA, the CDR3 is TGTGCCAGCAGTCGGGGTAGTGAGCGTCAGCCCCAGCATTTT. Translation gives CASSRGSERQPQHF.

V is TRBV19 and J is TRBJ2-5; 10 nucleotides agree with TRBD2. Germline loops: CDR1 LNHDA, CDR2 SQIVND (reference sequence). Losses at the gene ends were 5 bases for V and 5 bases for J; bases not matched to a gene: 11. The length of the CDR3 is 16 residues. CDR3 region: CASSASSGRKWETQYF. The CDR3 DNA follows: TGTGCCAGTAGTGCCTCTAGCGGGAGAAAGTGGGAGACCCAGTACTTC.

The chain couples TRBV27 to TRBJ2-2; 9 bases are a match to TRBD2. CDR3 length equals 16 residues. The V gene's germline CDR1 is MNHEY and CDR2 SMNVEV (reference sequence). V dropped 2 bases and J dropped 6; count of bases not matched to a gene: 7. CDR3: CASSLKSSGISGELFF. CDR3 in DNA: TGTGCCAGCAGTTTAAAGTCTAGCGGGATTTCCGGGGAGCTGTTTTTT.

V and J are TRBV29-1 and TRBJ2-3; 9 positions agree with TRBD2. The CDR3 has 16 amino acids. Germline CDR1 and CDR2: SQVTM and ANQGSEA. The V gene end was trimmed by 3 bases and the J gene end by 4 bases; junction bases not matched to a gene: 11. The CDR3 here is CSVDGLAGGLSDTQYF. CDR3 nucleotide sequence: TGCAGCGTTGACGGTCTCGCGGGAGGGTTGTCAGATACGCAGTATTTT.

J is TRBJ1-3 and V is TRBV30; D uncertain. The CDR3 is 14 residues long. V lost 2 bases, J lost 4 bases, and 12 bases lay in between. The germline gives CDR1 GTSNPN, CDR2 SVGIG (reference sequence). This CDR3 reads CAWSPRAGGNTIYF. The CDR3, as DNA: TGTGCCTGGAGTCCCCGGGCGGGCGGAAACACCATATATTTT.

This rearrangement joins TRBV9 to TRBJ1-2, with D possibly matching TRBD1 (5 bases). Germline V gene lookup returns CDR1 SGDLS and CDR2 YYNGEE. V was trimmed by 0 bases and J by 8 bases, leaving 8 bases between them. The CDR3 consists of 12 residues. The CDR3 spells CASSVGGHGYTF. CDR3 nucleotides: TGTGCCAGCAGCGTAGGGGGCCACGGCTACACCTTC.

This clone has a single count. The chain is built from TRBV30 and TRBJ2-7; 9 bases agree with TRBD1. The CDR3 consists of 13 residues. Germline CDR1 is GTSNPN and CDR2 is SVGIG (reference sequence). V was pared by 4 bases and J by 7 bases, with 8 bases of the junction left unmatched. This CDR3 is CAWMRYRGREQYF. The CDR3 DNA sequence: TGTGCCTGGATGAGGTACAGGGGGCGAGAGCAGTACTTC.

This clone was counted a single time. This rearrangement joins TRBV6-5 to TRBJ1-2; a possible D gene is TRBD1 (5 bases). This CDR3 contains 13 residues. V lost 0 bases and J lost 12, with 14 bases in between. Germline CDR1 MNHEY, CDR2 SVGAGI. The CDR3, as DNA: TGTGCCAGCAGTTACTCGCGGGGGATCGATGACACCTTC. This gives the protein CASSYSRGIDDTF.

This rearrangement joins TRBV5-6 to TRBJ1-2; 8 bases match TRBD1. With V trimmed by 3 bases and J by 0 bases, 4 bases remained unmatched. The CDR3 has 15 amino acids. Germline CDR1 SGHDT, CDR2 YYEEEE. CDR3 protein: CASSSGTGANYGYTF. The CDR3 bases are TGTGCCAGCAGCTCAGGGACAGGAGCTAACTATGGCTACACCTTC.